A single sample gave rise to the 20 T cell receptor beta chains below, sequenced in a study of T cells in Graves' hyperthyroidism and ophthalmopathy. RNA transcripts were the template for amplifying TCR beta CDR3 regions. TCR CDR3 regions were first amplified by RT-PCR with HTBI primers. MiXCR, applied by TCRdb to the multiplex PCR reads, yields one record per CDR3 protein. The table lists 220,000 or so distinct CDR3 sequences, 16% of them singletons, with around 28% in the top ten. Sequencing was done on a sample of blood. These receptor sequences come from a woman under 30 with Graves' ophthalmopathy.

This clonotype was seen only once. The V call is TRBV3-1, the J call TRBJ1-2; D is unclear. The CDR3 has 15 amino acids. The ends were cut back, 0 bases at V and 8 bases at J, with 16 bases in the middle. CDR1 and CDR2 from the germline V gene are LGHDT and YNNKEL (reference sequence). This CDR3 reads CASSQDFSPSWGYTF. The CDR3 DNA follows: TGTGCCAGCAGCCAAGATTTTTCCCCGAGTTGGGGCTACACCTTC. The complete variable domain, with remaining parts taken from reference TRBV3-1 and TRBJ1-2, reads DTAVSQTPKYLVTQMGNDKSIKCEQNLGHDTMYWYKQDSKKFLKIMFSYNNKELIINETVPNRFSPKSPDKAHLNLHINSLELGDSAVYFCASSQDFSPSWGYTFGSGTRLTVV.

This clonotype was observed many times. The chain links TRBV7-3 to TRBJ2-3; D unclear. The CDR3 length is 14 residues. The V end lost 5 bases, the J end lost 2 bases, and 11 bases lay between the germline ends. Germline V lookup: CDR1 SGHTA, CDR2 FQGTGA. The CDR3 is CASSSGVYTDTQYF. The DNA for the CDR3 is TGTGCCAGCAGCAGTGGGGTCTACACAGATACGCAGTATTTT.

This clonotype was observed at least ten times. The CDR3 sequence is CASSQRQGHGNTIYF. Written as DNA, the CDR3 is TGTGCCAGCAGCCAAAGACAGGGTCACGGAAACACCATATATTTT. The chain links TRBV3-1 to TRBJ1-3; 7 bases map to TRBD1. CDR1 LGHDT and CDR2 YNNKEL come from the germline V gene (reference sequence). V gave up 2 bases and J gave up 4 bases; unmatched junction bases: 5. This CDR3 spans 15 amino acids.

This clonotype has a count of ten or more. The rearrangement joins TRBV6-2 or TRBV6-3 to TRBJ2-2, with 9 bases that match TRBD2. V shed 0 bases and J 6 bases; nucleotides not matched to a gene: 8. The CDR3 runs 17 residues. Germline loops: CDR1 MNHEY, CDR2 SVGEGT. The CDR3 loop reads CASSYSPLAGRAGELFF. In DNA, the CDR3 is TGTGCCAGCAGTTACTCCCCCCTAGCGGGGCGGGCCGGGGAGCTGTTTTTT.

This clonotype was detected many times. This rearrangement joins TRBV2 to TRBJ1-2, with a tentative D call TRBD1 (6 bases). The ends were cut back, 6 bases at V and 8 bases at J, with 22 bases in the middle. Germline V gene sequence: CDR1 SNHLY, CDR2 FYNNEI. This CDR3 has 15 residues. The CDR3 is CASSPPQGPSLGYTF. The CDR3, as DNA: TGTGCCAGCAGCCCCCCACAGGGTCCCTCTCTAGGCTACACCTTC. Together with reference TRBV2 and TRBJ1-2, the CDR3 gives the full variable domain: EPEVTQTPSHQVTQMGQEVILRCVPISNHLYFYWYRQILGQKVEFLVSFYNNEISEKSEIFDDQFSVERPDGSNFTLKIRSTKLEDSAMYFCASSPPQGPSLGYTFGSGTRLTVV.

In its sample, this clonotype is medium-sized. This chain connects TRBV6-5 to TRBJ2-1, with TRBD2 identical over 8 bases. J was trimmed by 7 bases and V by 2 bases; bases with no gene match: 7. Germline V gene sequence: CDR1 MNHEY, CDR2 SVGAGI. The CDR3 is 15 amino acids. CDR3 DNA sequence: TGTGCCAGCAGTTACGGAAGCGGGGGCGTTAATGAGCAGTTCTTC. The encoded protein is CASSYGSGGVNEQFF.

This clonotype was observed many times. The CDR3 DNA sequence: TGTGCCAGCAGTCCTCAAGGGGCGACTAACTATGGCTACACCTTC. Residues: CASSPQGATNYGYTF. This chain joins TRBV6-2 or TRBV6-3 and TRBJ1-2; D possibly corresponds to TRBD1 (5 bases). Germline loops: CDR1 MNHEY, CDR2 SVGEGT. The CDR3 loop spans 15 amino acids. The V end lost 5 bases, the J end lost 0 bases, and 13 bases lay between the germline ends.

This clonotype occurred many times. The rearrangement joins TRBV28 to TRBJ2-1; D may be TRBD1 or TRBD2 (5 bases each). This CDR3 region has 15 residues. Germline CDR1 is MDHEN and CDR2 is SYDVKM. Trimming removed 9 bases from V and 0 bases from J, with 15 bases in between. The CDR3 protein is CASNPGRSSYNEQFF. The CDR3 DNA follows: TGTGCCAGTAACCCGGGGCGGAGCTCCTACAATGAGCAGTTCTTC.

This clonotype showed up many times. The genes are TRBV27 and TRBJ2-5; D uncertain. Trimming took off 6 bases at V and 3 bases at J, with 11 bases between the two ends. CDR1 is MNHEY and CDR2 is SMNVEV in the germline V gene (reference sequence). This CDR3 is 13 amino acids long. CDR3 loop: CASRPQIKETQYF. The CDR3 coding sequence is TGTGCCAGCAGACCCCAAATCAAAGAGACCCAGTACTTC.

This clonotype appeared many times. The chain carries TRBV28 and TRBJ1-5; D not certain. This CDR3 has 15 amino acids. Per the germline V gene, CDR1 is MDHEN and CDR2 is SYDVKM. V was trimmed by 6 bases and J by 0 bases, leaving 12 bases between them. The CDR3 region has the DNA TGTGCCAGCAGCCCAGACACTCCTAGCAATCAGCCCCAGCATTTT. Encoded protein: CASSPDTPSNQPQHF.

This clonotype was seen repeatedly, ten times or more. This sequence joins TRBV4-1 and TRBJ1-2; D not certain. Germline CDR1 reads MGHRA; CDR2 reads YSYEKL. Between the trimmed V and J ends, which lost 0 bases and 5 bases, there was a span of 13 bases. The CDR3 covers 15 residues. In DNA form, the CDR3 reads TGCGCCAGCAGCCAAGATCGAAGGGTGCGGTATGGCTACACCTTC. Translated: CASSQDRRVRYGYTF.

Concerning this clonotype: Just one base apart from a much larger clone, this may be a read error. The V call is TRBV12-5, the J call TRBJ2-1, with TRBD1 matching over 7 bases. CDR1 is LGHNT and CDR2 is FRNRAP in the germline V gene. V trimming: 4 bases; J trimming: 7 bases; junction bases outside the gene matches: 10. The CDR3 consists of 15 residues. The CDR3 region is CASGYPRQGGNEQFF. In nucleotides, the CDR3 is TGTGCTAGTGGTTATCCACGACAGGGCGGTAATGAGCAGTTCTTC.

This clonotype came up many times. This sequence joins TRBV3-1 and TRBJ1-2; a possible D gene is TRBD1 (6 bases). The CDR3 spans 14 residues. CDR1 LGHDT and CDR2 YNNKEL come from the germline V gene (reference sequence). V shed 2 bases and J shed 4 bases, with 11 bases lying between them. The CDR3 DNA follows: TGTGCCAGCAGCCAACGGGGGACACTCTATGGCTACACCTTC. Its translation is CASSQRGTLYGYTF.

This clonotype was picked up many times. A read error may explain this, as a much larger clone is one base away. The J gene is TRBJ1-2, the V gene TRBV28; no firm D call. Germline V lookup: CDR1 MDHEN, CDR2 SYDVKM. This CDR3 is 13 amino acids long. The CDR3 bases are TGTGCCGGCAGCCATGGATTCAACTATGGCTACACCTTC. This encodes CAGSHGFNYGYTF.

The chain carries TRBV5-6 and TRBJ1-2; D is possibly TRBD1 (6 bases). CDR3 length: 14 residues. Germline V gene sequence: CDR1 SGHDT, CDR2 YYEEEE. V was trimmed by 0 bases and J by 3 bases, leaving 9 bases between them. CDR3 protein: CASSLGTGHYGYTF. As DNA, the CDR3 is TGTGCCAGCAGCTTGGGAACAGGGCACTATGGCTACACCTTC.

This clonotype was detected many times. This CDR3 reads CASSFMGDYEQYF. The CDR3 nucleotides read TGCGCCAGCAGCTTTATGGGAGACTACGAGCAGTACTTC. The chain combines TRBV5-1 with TRBJ2-7; weak D call: TRBD2 (5 bases). Looked up from germline, CDR1 is SGHRS and CDR2 is YFSETQ. With 2 bases removed from V and 3 bases from J, the gap between germline ends came to 9 bases. The CDR3 totals 13 residues.

This clonotype was picked up a small number of times. V usage is TRBV19 and J usage is TRBJ1-2; D is ambiguous. Germline assignment: CDR1 LNHDA and CDR2 SQIVND (reference sequence). The V end lost 7 bases, the J end lost 12 bases, and 18 bases lay between the germline ends. The CDR3 has 12 amino acids. The CDR3 nucleotides read TGTGCCAGTATGAACCCCCTCGGAGTTAACACCTTC. Translation gives CASMNPLGVNTF.

This clonotype was counted at least ten times. CDR3 protein: CASSPDQTGELFF. The DNA of the CDR3 is TGTGCCAGCTCACCGGACCAGACCGGGGAGCTGTTTTTT. This chain joins TRBV18 and TRBJ2-2, with D unclear. Germline V lookup: CDR1 KGHSH, CDR2 LQKENI. Trimming removed 3 bases at V and 5 bases at J, with 7 bases between. The CDR3 spans 13 residues.

This clonotype was seen at least ten times. V usage is TRBV9 and J usage is TRBJ1-4; D gene uncertain. Germline V gene data show CDR1 as SGDLS and CDR2 as YYNGEE. There are 14 residues in the CDR3. V was shortened by 3 bases and J by 8 bases, with 14 bases between the two germline ends. DNA of the CDR3: TGTGCCAGCAGCGCCTCCCGGGGTAGCGAAAAACTGTTTTTT. It yields the protein CASSASRGSEKLFF.

This clonotype was recorded many times. V usage is TRBV6-1 and J usage is TRBJ1-1; D not resolved. With 5 bases removed from V and 3 bases from J, the gap between germline ends came to 16 bases. Germline V gene sequence: CDR1 MNHNS, CDR2 SASEGT. This CDR3 is built from 15 residues. CDR3 in DNA: TGTGCCAGCAGTCTTCGTCCTAATGGGGACACTGAAGCTTTCTTT. Amino acids: CASSLRPNGDTEAFF.